This TCR beta chain came from a study of tumor-infiltrating lymphocytes in primary liver carcinoma. This CDR3 has 13 amino acids. The germline CDR1 and CDR2 sequences are LGHNA and YNFKEQ. Trimming cost V 2 bases and J 5 bases, with 9 bases left between them. Alongside blood RNA obtained from unsorted whole blood, germline DNA was also extracted. A primer in the constant region served to generate TCR beta cDNA from 500 to 600 ng of total RNA. Each TCR beta library was derived from three nested multiplex PCR rounds that employed slightly modified ARM-PCR. The first two PCR rounds, approximately 11 cycles each, used TRBV1-TRBV30 forward primers and a C-beta reverse primer. One entry per CDR3 protein results from TCRdb running MiXCR on the multiplex PCR reads. The sample shows fewer than 400,000 distinct CDR3 sequences, approximately 65% of them seen only once. This clonotype has at least ten counts.

V usage is TRBV4-2 and J usage is TRBJ2-5; D is possibly TRBD1 (5 bases). Sequenced material: peripheral blood. The source of this sequence is a man aged 35 to 55 with primary liver carcinoma and hepatitis B virus infection. The CDR3 protein is CASSQNKGETQYF. The CDR3 DNA sequence: TGTGCCAGCAGCCAAAACAAGGGGGAGACCCAGTACTTC.